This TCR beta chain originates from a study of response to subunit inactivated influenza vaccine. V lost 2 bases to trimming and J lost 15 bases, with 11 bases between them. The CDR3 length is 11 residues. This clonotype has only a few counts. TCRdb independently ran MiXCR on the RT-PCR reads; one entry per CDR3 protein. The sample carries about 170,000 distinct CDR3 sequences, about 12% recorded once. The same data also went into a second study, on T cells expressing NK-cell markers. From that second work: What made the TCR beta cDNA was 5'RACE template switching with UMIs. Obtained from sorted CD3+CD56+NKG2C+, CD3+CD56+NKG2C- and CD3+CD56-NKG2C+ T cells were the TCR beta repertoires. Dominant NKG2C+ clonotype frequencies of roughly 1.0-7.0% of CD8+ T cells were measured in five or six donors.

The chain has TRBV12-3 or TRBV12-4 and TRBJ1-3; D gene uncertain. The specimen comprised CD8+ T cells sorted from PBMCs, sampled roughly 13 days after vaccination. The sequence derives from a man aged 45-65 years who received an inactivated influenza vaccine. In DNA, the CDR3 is TGTGCCAGCAGTTTATCCGCTCTAGCATATTTT. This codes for CASSLSALAYF.